The source of this T cell receptor beta chain is a study of blood T cells in healthy people across ages. Alongside a J-beta primer mix, a sample-barcoded 5' primer served in a second PCR lasting about 6 to 12 cycles. MiXCR, run by TCRdb on the 5' RACE reads, gives a single entry per CDR3 protein. The sample holds approximately 810,000 distinct CDR3 sequences; 25% to 35% are singletons and the top ten take roughly a sixth. With 3 bases clipped from V and 3 bases from J, the junction kept 4 bases outside the gene matches. Germline V lookup: CDR1 LGHDT, CDR2 YNNKEL (reference sequence). The CDR3 is 15 residues long. This clonotype has only a few counts.

Material: blood. The chain employs TRBV3-1 and TRBJ2-7; 11 bases fit TRBD2. The clonotype was recovered from a woman older than 75 in good health. CDR3 nucleotides: TGTGCCAGCAGCCATACCGGGACTAGCGGCTACGAGCAGTACTTC. Translated, it gives CASSHTGTSGYEQYF.